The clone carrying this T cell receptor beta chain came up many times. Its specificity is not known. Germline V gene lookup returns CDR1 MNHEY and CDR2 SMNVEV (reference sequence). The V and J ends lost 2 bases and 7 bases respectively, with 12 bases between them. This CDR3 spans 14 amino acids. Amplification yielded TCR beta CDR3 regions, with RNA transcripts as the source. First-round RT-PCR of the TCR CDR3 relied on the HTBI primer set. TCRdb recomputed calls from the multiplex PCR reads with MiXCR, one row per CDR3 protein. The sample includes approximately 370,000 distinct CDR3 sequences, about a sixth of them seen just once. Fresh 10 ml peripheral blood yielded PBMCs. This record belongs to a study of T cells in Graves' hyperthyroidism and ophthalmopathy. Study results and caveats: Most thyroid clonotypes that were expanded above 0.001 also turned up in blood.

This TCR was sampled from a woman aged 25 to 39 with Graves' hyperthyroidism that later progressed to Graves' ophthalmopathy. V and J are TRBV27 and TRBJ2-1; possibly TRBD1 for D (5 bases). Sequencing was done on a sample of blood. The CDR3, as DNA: TGTGCCAGCAGTTTAAGGGGCCCAAGGAATGAGCAGTTCTTC. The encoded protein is CASSLRGPRNEQFF.